This T cell receptor beta chain was obtained from a study of beta chain features in type 1 diabetes. Study observations and caveats: A potential PCR bias toward shorter templates would be equal in patient and control samples. Researchers report that Type 1 diabetes patients had moderately but significantly shorter TCRB CDR3s across all four CD4+ subsets.

CDR1 is MNHEY and CDR2 is SVGAGI in the germline V gene. V was clipped by 4 bases and J by 4 bases, with 10 bases between them. The CDR3 is 14 amino acids. This clone turned up a few times. Its antigen is as yet unknown. The whole isolated RNA underwent reverse transcription, so sequencing captured expressed TCRB transcripts. Naive, central memory and regulatory T cell samples averaged about 3.57 million reads. Some clones are missing from TCRdb's copy, which holds only in-frame ones; the method was immunoSEQ multiplex PCR. Of hundreds of thousands of clones listed, about an eighth are singletons. Material for sequencing was naive CD4+ T cells from blood. The TCR sequence derives from a man between 18 and 29 years old with type 1 diabetes. The chain uses TRBV6-5 and TRBJ2-2; D may be TRBD1 (6 bases). CDR3 residues: CASSFQGSTGELFF. The CDR3 nucleotides are TGTGCCAGCAGTTTTCAGGGGAGCACCGGGGAGCTGTTTTTT.